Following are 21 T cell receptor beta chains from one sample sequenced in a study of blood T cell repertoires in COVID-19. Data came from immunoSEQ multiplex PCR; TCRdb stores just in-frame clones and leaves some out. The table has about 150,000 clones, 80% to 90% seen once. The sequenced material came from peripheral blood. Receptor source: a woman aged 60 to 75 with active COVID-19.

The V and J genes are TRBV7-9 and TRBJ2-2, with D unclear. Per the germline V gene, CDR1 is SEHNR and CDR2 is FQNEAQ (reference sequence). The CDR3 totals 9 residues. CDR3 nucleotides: TGTGCTCTCACCGGGGAGCTGTTTTTT. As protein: CALTGELFF.

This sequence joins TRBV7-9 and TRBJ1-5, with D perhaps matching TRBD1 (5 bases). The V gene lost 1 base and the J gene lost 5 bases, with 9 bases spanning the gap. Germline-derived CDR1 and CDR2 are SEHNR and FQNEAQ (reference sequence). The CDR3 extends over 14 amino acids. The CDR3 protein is CASSLGSGYQPQHF. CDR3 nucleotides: TGTGCCAGCAGCTTAGGGTCAGGGTATCAGCCCCAGCATTTT.

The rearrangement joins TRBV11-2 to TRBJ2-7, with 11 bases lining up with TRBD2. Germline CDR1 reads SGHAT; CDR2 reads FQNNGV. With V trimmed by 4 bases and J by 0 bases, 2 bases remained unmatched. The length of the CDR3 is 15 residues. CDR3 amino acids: CASSSGTSGSYEQYF. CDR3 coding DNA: TGTGCCAGCAGCTCCGGGACTAGCGGCTCCTACGAGCAGTACTTC.

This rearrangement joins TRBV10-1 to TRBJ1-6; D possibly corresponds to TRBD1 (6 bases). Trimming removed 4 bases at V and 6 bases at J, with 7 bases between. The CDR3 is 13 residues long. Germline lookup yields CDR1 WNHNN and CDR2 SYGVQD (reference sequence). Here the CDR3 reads CASSGQANSPLHF. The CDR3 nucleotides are TGCGCCAGCAGTGGACAGGCTAATTCACCCCTCCACTTT.

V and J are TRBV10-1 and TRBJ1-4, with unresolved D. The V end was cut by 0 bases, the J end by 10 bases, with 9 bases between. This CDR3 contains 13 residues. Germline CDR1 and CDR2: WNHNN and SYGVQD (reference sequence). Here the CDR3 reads CASSESGETKLFF. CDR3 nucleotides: TGCGCCAGCAGTGAGTCCGGAGAGACAAAACTGTTTTTT.

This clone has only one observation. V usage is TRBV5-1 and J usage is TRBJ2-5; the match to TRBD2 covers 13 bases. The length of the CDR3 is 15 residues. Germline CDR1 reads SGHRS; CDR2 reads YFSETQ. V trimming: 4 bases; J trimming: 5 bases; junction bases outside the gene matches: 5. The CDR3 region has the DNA TGCGCCAGCAGCCCCGGACTAGCGGGAGCCGAGACCCAGTACTTC. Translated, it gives CASSPGLAGAETQYF.

The CDR3 sequence: CASSFRETQYF. CDR3 DNA sequence: TGTGCCAGCAGCTTCCGGGAGACCCAGTACTTC. The V call is TRBV7-9, the J call TRBJ2-5; D gene uncertain. This CDR3 is built from 11 residues. Per germline, CDR1 SEHNR and CDR2 FQNEAQ (reference sequence). Trimming pared 3 bases from V and 5 bases from J, leaving 4 bases between. Variable domain in full (rest from reference TRBV7-9 and TRBJ2-5): DTGVSQNPRHKITKRGQNVTFRCDPISEHNRLYWYRQTLGQGPEFLTYFQNEAQLEKSRLLSDRFSAERPKGSFSTLEIQRTEQGDSAMYLCASSFRETQYFGPGTRLLVL.

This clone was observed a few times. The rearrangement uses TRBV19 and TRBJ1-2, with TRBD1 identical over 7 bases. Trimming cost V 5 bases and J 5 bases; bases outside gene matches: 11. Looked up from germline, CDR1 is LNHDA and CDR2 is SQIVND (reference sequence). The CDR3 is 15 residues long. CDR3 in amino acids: CASSLQAGGRYGYTF. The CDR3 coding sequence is TGTGCCAGTAGTCTCCAAGCAGGGGGACGGTATGGCTACACCTTC.

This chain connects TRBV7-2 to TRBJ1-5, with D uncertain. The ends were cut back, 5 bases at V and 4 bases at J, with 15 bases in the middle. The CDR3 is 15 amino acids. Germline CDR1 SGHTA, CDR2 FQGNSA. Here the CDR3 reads CASSPPGGMNQPQHF. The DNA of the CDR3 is TGTGCCAGCAGCCCCCCCGGAGGGATGAATCAGCCCCAGCATTTT.

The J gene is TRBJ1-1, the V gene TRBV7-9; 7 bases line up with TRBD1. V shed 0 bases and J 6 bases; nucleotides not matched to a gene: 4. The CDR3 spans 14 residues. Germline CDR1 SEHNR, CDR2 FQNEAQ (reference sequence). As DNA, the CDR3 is TGTGCCAGCAGCTTAGCCACAGGGGCCCCTGAAGCTTTCTTT. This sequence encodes CASSLATGAPEAFF. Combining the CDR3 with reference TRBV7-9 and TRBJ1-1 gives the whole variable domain DTGVSQNPRHKITKRGQNVTFRCDPISEHNRLYWYRQTLGQGPEFLTYFQNEAQLEKSRLLSDRFSAERPKGSFSTLEIQRTEQGDSAMYLCASSLATGAPEAFFGQGTRLTVV.

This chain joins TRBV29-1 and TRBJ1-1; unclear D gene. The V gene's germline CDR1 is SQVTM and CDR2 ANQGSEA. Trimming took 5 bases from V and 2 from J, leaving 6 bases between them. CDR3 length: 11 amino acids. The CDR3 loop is CSVRSNTEAFF. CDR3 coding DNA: TGCAGCGTTCGAAGCAACACTGAAGCTTTCTTT.

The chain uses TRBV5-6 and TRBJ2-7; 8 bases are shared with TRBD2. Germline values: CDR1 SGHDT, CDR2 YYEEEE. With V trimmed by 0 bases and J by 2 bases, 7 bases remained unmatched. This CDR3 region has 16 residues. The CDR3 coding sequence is TGTGCCAGCAGCTTGGTCCTAACTAGCGGTCCCTACGAGCAGTACTTC. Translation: CASSLVLTSGPYEQYF.

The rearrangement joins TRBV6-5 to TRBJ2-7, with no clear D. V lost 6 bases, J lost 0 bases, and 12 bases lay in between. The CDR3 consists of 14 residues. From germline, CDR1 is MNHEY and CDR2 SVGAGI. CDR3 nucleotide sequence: TGTGCCAGCAGCCCCATGGCAGTCTCCTACGAGCAGTACTTC. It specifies CASSPMAVSYEQYF.

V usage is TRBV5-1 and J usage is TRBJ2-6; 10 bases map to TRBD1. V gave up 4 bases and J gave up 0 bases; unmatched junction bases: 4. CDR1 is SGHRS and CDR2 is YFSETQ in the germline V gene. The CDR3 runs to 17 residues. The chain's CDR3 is CASSGTGAVSGANVLTF. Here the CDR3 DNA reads TGCGCCAGCAGCGGGACAGGGGCCGTCTCTGGGGCCAACGTCCTGACTTTC.

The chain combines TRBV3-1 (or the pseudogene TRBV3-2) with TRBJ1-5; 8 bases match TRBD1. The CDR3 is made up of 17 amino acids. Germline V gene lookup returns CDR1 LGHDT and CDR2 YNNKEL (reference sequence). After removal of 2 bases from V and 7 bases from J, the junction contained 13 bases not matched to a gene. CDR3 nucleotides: TGTGCCAGCAGCCAATCGGGGGGCAGGGGGCGCGGACAGCCCCAGCATTTT. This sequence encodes CASSQSGGRGRGQPQHF.

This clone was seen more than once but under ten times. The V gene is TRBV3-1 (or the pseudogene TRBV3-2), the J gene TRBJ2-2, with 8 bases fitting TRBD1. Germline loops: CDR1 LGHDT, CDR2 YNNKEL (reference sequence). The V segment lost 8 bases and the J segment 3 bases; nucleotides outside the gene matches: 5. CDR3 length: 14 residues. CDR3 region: CASLRTGYTGELFF. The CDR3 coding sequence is TGTGCCAGCTTACGGACAGGGTACACCGGGGAGCTGTTTTTT.

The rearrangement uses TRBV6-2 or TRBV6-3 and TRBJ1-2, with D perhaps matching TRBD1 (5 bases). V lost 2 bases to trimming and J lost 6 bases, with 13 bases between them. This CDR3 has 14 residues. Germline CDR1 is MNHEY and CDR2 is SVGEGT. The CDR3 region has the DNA TGTGCCAGCAGTTACCAGCCAGGGATAAATGGCTACACCTTC. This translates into CASSYQPGINGYTF.

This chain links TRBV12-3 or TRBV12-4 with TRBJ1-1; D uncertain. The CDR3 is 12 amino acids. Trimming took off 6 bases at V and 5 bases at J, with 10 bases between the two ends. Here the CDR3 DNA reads TGTGCCAGCAGGTTGCGGGAGACTGAAGCTTTCTTT. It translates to CASRLRETEAFF.

The DNA of the CDR3 is TGTGCCAGCACCGCCCGGGTATCCTACGAGCAGTACTTC. As protein: CASTARVSYEQYF. The chain carries TRBV6-5 and TRBJ2-7; D unclear. This CDR3 is 13 amino acids long. Trimming took off 7 bases at V and 1 base at J, with 11 bases between the two ends. The germline V gene has CDR1 MNHEY and CDR2 SVGAGI.

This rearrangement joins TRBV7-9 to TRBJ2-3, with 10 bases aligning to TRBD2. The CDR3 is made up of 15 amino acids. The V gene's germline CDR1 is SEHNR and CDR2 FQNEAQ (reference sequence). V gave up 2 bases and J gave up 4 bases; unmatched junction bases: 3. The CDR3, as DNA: TGTGCCAGCAGCTTAATGAGCGGGAGGGCAGATACGCAGTATTTT. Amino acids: CASSLMSGRADTQYF. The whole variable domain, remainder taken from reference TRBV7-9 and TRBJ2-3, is DTGVSQNPRHKITKRGQNVTFRCDPISEHNRLYWYRQTLGQGPEFLTYFQNEAQLEKSRLLSDRFSAERPKGSFSTLEIQRTEQGDSAMYLCASSLMSGRADTQYFGPGTRLTVL.

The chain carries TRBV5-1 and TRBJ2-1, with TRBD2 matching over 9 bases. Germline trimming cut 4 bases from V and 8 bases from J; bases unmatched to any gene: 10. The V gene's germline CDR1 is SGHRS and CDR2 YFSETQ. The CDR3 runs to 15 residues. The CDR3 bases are TGCGCCAGCAGCCCGGGTGCTAGCGGGACTTATGAGCAGTTCTTC. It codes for CASSPGASGTYEQFF.